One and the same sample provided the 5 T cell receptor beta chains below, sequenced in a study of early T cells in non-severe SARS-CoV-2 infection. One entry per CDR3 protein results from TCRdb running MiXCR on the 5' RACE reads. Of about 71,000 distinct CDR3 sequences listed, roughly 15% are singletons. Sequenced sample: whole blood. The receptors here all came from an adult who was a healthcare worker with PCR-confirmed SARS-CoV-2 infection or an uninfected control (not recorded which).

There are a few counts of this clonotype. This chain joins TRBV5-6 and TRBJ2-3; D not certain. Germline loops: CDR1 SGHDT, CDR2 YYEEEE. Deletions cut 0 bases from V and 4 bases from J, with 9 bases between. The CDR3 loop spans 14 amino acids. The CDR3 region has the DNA TGTGCCAGCAGCTTGGCCTCCCCGGCAGATACGCAGTATTTT. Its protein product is CASSLASPADTQYF.

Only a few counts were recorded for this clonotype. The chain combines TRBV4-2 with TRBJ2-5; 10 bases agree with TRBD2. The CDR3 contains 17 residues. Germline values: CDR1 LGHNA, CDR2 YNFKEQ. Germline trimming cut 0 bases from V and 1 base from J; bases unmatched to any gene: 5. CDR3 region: CASSQDPSGGAQETQYF. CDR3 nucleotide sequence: TGTGCCAGCAGCCAAGATCCCAGCGGGGGGGCCCAAGAGACCCAGTACTTC.

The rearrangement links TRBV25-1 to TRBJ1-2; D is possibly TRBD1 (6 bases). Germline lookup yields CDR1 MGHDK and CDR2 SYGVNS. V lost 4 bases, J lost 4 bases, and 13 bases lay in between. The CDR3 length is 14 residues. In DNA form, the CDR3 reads TGTGCCAGCAGTGCAGTCCAGGGGTTCTATGGCTACACCTTC. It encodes CASSAVQGFYGYTF.

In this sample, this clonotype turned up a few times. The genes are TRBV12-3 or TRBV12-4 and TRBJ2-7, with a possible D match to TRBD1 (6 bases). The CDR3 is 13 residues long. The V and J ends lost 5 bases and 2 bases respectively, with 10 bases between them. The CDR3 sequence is CASSPGQTYEQYF. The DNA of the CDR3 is TGTGCCAGCAGTCCTGGACAGACCTACGAGCAGTACTTC.

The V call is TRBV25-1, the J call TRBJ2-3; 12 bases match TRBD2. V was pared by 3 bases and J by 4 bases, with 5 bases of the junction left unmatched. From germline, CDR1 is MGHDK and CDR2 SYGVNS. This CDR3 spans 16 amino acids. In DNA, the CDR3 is TGTGCCAGCAGTGAGACTAGCGGGGGTGTAGCAGATACGCAGTATTTT. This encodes CASSETSGGVADTQYF.